This T cell receptor (beta chain) was captured in a study of long-term antiretroviral therapy in people with HIV. The V end lost 5 bases, the J end lost 1 base, and 9 bases lay between the germline ends. The germline CDR1 and CDR2 sequences are MNHEY and SMNVEV (reference sequence). The CDR3 sequence is 14 residues long. At survey level, the immunoSEQ assay was run in its v3.0 version. Measured with immunoSEQ multiplex PCR; TCRdb has only the in-frame clones, and not every one. This table has over 10,000 clones, over 60% appearing once. The sample consisted of unsorted PBMCs, taken 0.5 years before starting antiretroviral therapy. The rearrangement uses TRBV27 and TRBJ1-5; D is perhaps TRBD1 (5 bases). The origin of this receptor is a woman aged 40 to 55 with HIV. CDR3 bases: TGTGCCAGCAGTCCCTGGGACAGCAATCAGCCCCAGCATTTT. Protein product: CASSPWDSNQPQHF.